What follows are 13 T cell receptor beta chains derived from one specimen sequenced in a study of metastatic and nonmetastatic thyroid tumors. TCRdb reanalyzed the PCR reads with MiXCR. Of about 53,000 clones listed, roughly 22% are singletons. Before thyroid surgery, none of the patients had received any treatment. Sequenced: blood. The receptors derive from a female donor with papillary thyroid cancer or a benign thyroid nodule (not recorded which). Some clones in this sample may be carry-over from other donors' samples.

This clone was detected ten times or more. The V and J genes are TRBV20-1 and TRBJ2-1; D might be TRBD2 (6 bases). Per the germline V gene, CDR1 is DFQATT and CDR2 is SNEGSKA (reference sequence). CDR3 length: 14 residues. V lost 4 bases, J lost 9 bases, and 19 bases lay in between. The CDR3 DNA is TGCAGTGCTAAAAAAAGTTACGGAGCGGGTGAGCAGTTCTTC. It yields the protein CSAKKSYGAGEQFF.

This clone was observed many times. This chain links TRBV5-1 with TRBJ1-4; D is unclear. Trimming cost V 2 bases and J 7 bases, with 15 bases left between them. The germline V gene encodes CDR1 SGHRS and CDR2 YFSETQ. The CDR3 is made up of 15 amino acids. The chain's CDR3 is CASSFQAAGGEKLFF. Written as DNA, the CDR3 is TGCGCCAGCAGCTTCCAGGCCGCTGGAGGTGAAAAACTGTTTTTT.

The genes are TRBV5-1 and TRBJ2-1; 9 nucleotides agree with TRBD2. The germline V gene has CDR1 SGHRS and CDR2 YFSETQ. The V gene end was trimmed by 4 bases and the J gene end by 3 bases; junction bases not matched to a gene: 5. The CDR3 contains 15 residues. Written as DNA, the CDR3 is TGCGCCAGCAGCGTGGTAGCGGGAGACTACAATGAGCAGTTCTTC. Translating it yields CASSVVAGDYNEQFF. The variable domain in full, completed from reference TRBV5-1 and TRBJ2-1, reads KAGVTQTPRYLIKTRGQQVTLSCSPISGHRSVSWYQQTPGQGLQFLFEYFSETQRNKGNFPGRFSGRQFSNSRSEMNVSTLELGDSALYLCASSVVAGDYNEQFFGPGTRLTVL.

This clone was observed many times. The rearrangement joins TRBV14 to TRBJ2-1; tentative D call: TRBD2 (6 bases). Trimming took 8 bases from V and 6 from J, leaving 17 bases between them. The CDR3 runs 14 residues. Per germline, CDR1 SGHDN and CDR2 FVKESK. CDR3 DNA sequence: TGTGCCAGCGGGTCGGGAGTCATCGGCAATGAGCAGTTCTTC. It translates to CASGSGVIGNEQFF. The complete variable domain, with remaining parts taken from reference TRBV14 and TRBJ2-1, reads EAGVTQFPSHSVIEKGQTVTLRCDPISGHDNLYWYRRVMGKEIKFLLHFVKESKQDESGMPNNRFLAERTGGTYSTLKVQPAELEDSGVYFCASGSGVIGNEQFFGPGTRLTVL.

The table lists this clone with many counts. The junction departs from the called germline gene at one end, perhaps through a read error. The chain has TRBV7-7 and TRBJ1-5; D not certain. CDR3 length: 14 amino acids. Germline V gene data show CDR1 as SSHAT and CDR2 as FNYEAQ (reference sequence). CDR3 bases: TGTGCTAGCAGTACCGTTTATAGCAATCAGCCCCAGCATTTT. Its protein product is CASSTVYSNQPQHF. Drawing the rest from reference TRBV7-7 and TRBJ1-5, the complete variable domain is GAGVSQSPRYKVTKRGQDVTLRCDPISSHATLYWYQQALGQGPEFLTYFNYEAQPDKSGLPSDRFSAERPEGSISTLTIQRTEQRDSAMYRCASSTVYSNQPQHFGDGTRLSIL.

This clone occurred many times. The V and J genes are TRBV27 and TRBJ2-7; maybe TRBD2 (5 bases). The CDR3 is 15 residues long. Germline CDR1 is MNHEY and CDR2 is SMNVEV (reference sequence). Trimming removed 3 bases from V and 0 bases from J, with 12 bases in between. The CDR3, as DNA: TGTGCCAGCAGTTTCTCAGCGGCCCACTCCTACGAGCAGTACTTC. Translating it yields CASSFSAAHSYEQYF.

Regarding this clone: Its ends do not fully match the called genes, so a read error is possible. V and J are TRBV4-1 and TRBJ2-4; D not resolved. Germline lookup yields CDR1 MGHRA and CDR2 YSYEKL. This CDR3 spans 13 amino acids. As DNA, the CDR3 is TGCGCCAGCAGCCATGCCCCCCAAAACATTCTGTACTTC. This sequence encodes CASSHAPQNILYF.

This clone appeared many times. The chain couples TRBV9 to TRBJ2-1; 9 positions match TRBD2. Trimming cost V 7 bases and J 10 bases; bases outside gene matches: 6. CDR1 is SGDLS, CDR2 YYNGEE, per germline. The CDR3 is 12 amino acids. The chain's CDR3 is CASGTSPQEQFF. The CDR3 DNA sequence: TGTGCCAGCGGGACTAGCCCTCAAGAGCAGTTCTTC.

In this sample, this clone turned up a few times. A much larger clone differs from this one at a single base, so this may be a read error. Other nucleotide sequences from this sample produce the same CDR3. The chain carries TRBV30 and TRBJ1-5; 8 bases fit TRBD1. CDR3 length: 12 amino acids. CDR1 and CDR2 (germline): GTSNPN, SVGIG (reference sequence). Unmatched junction bases numbered 5, after V lost 5 bases and J lost 8 bases. The CDR3 sequence: CAWVQGGEPQHF. The CDR3 DNA is TGTGCCTGGGTACAGGGGGGGGAGCCCCAGCATTTT.

This clone was observed at least ten times. The chain combines TRBV20-1 with TRBJ2-4, with D perhaps TRBD1 (6 bases). The V end was cut by 1 base, the J end by 0 bases, with 16 bases between. The CDR3 is 17 amino acids. Germline CDR1 reads DFQATT; CDR2 reads SNEGSKA (reference sequence). The CDR3 loop reads CSARVKDRDLAKNIQYF. CDR3 bases: TGCAGTGCTAGAGTTAAGGACAGAGATTTAGCCAAAAACATTCAGTACTTC.

With respect to this clone: A much larger clone differs by one base, so this may be a read error. Distinct nucleotide sequences in the sample also encode this CDR3. The chain links TRBV6-2 or TRBV6-3 to TRBJ2-2; 8 bases agree with TRBD1. The CDR3 runs 15 residues. CDR1 is MNHEY, CDR2 SVGEGT, per germline. The CDR3 reads CASSYDGTGSGELFF. CDR3 nucleotide sequence: TGCGCCAGCAGTTATGATGGGACAGGCTCCGGGGAGCTGTTTTTT.

This clone has a count of ten or more. It may be a read error: a sequence one base away is much more abundant. The chain combines TRBV4-2 with TRBJ1-5; 7 nucleotides line up with TRBD1. The junction had 3 bases not matched to a gene; V was cut back by 1 base and J by 6 bases. The germline CDR1 and CDR2 sequences are LGHNA and YNFKEQ. CDR3 length equals 14 residues. The CDR3 protein is CASSQGPGGQPQHF. The CDR3 nucleotides read TGTGCCAGCAGCCAAGGGCCAGGGGGTCAGCCCCAGCATTTT.

This clone occurred many times. J is TRBJ2-6 and V is TRBV10-2; D possibly corresponds to TRBD1 (6 bases). V was trimmed by 7 bases and J by 4 bases, leaving 14 bases between them. The germline V gene has CDR1 WSHSY and CDR2 SAAADI. The CDR3 loop spans 15 amino acids. In nucleotides, the CDR3 is TGCGCCAGCACCGGTACAGGGCGCGGGGCCAACGTCCTGACTTTC. It is translated as CASTGTGRGANVLTF.